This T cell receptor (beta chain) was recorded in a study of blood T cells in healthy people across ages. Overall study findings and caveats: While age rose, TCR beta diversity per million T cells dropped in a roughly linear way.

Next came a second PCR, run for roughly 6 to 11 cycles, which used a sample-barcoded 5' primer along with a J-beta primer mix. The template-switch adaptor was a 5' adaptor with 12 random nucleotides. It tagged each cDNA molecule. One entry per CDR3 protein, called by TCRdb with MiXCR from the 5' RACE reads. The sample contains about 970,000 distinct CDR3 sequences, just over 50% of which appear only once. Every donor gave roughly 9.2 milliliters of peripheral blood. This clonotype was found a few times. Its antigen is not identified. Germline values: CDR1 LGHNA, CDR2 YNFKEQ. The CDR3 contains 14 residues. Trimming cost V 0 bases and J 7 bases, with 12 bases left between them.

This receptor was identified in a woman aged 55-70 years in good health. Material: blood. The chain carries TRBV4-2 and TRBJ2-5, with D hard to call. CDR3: CASSQDAGKMTQYF. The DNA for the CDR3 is TGTGCCAGCAGCCAAGATGCAGGCAAGATGACCCAGTACTTC.